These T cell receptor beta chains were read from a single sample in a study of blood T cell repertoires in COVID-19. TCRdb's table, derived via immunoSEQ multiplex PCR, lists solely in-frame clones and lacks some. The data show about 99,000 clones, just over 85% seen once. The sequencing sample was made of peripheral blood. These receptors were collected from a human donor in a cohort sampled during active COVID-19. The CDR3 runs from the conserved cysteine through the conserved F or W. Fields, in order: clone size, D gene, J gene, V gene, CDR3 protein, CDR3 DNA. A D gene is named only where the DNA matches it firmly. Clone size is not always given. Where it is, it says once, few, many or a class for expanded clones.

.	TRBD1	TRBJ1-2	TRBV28	CASSSEGTGASGYTF	TGTGCCAGCAGTTCTGAGGGGACAGGGGCAAGCGGCTACACCTTC
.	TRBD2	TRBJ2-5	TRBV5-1	CASSPDGRLRLAGAETQYF	TGCGCCAGCAGCCCTGATGGCAGGTTAAGACTAGCGGGAGCCGAGACCCAGTACTTC
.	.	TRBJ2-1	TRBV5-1	CASSFETGSYNEQFF	TGCGCCAGCAGCTTTGAGACAGGCTCCTACAATGAGCAGTTCTTC
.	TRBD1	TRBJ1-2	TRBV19	CASTVTGAGYGYTF	TGTGCCAGTACCGTGACAGGGGCTGGCTATGGCTACACCTTC
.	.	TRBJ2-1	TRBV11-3	CASSFGPSMYNEQFF	TGTGCCAGCAGCTTTGGGCCCTCCATGTACAATGAGCAGTTCTTC
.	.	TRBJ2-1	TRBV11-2	CASRGVKGGLYNEQFF	TGTGCCAGCAGGGGAGTCAAGGGAGGACTGTACAATGAGCAGTTCTTC
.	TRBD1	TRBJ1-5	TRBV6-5	CASSPGQAKNQPQHF	TGTGCCAGCAGTCCCGGACAGGCCAAGAATCAGCCCCAGCATTTT
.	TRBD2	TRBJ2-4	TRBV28	CASSFSGSTSGGLYF	TGTGCCAGCAGTTTCTCGGGATCGACTAGCGGTGGCTTATACTTC
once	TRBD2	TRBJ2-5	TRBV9	CASSVGDRTSGKGETQYF	TGTGCCAGCAGCGTAGGGGACCGGACTAGCGGGAAAGGAGAGACCCAGTACTTC
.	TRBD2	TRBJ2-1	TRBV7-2	CASSPFREGRFEQFF	TGTGCCAGCAGCCCCTTCCGGGAGGGCCGGTTTGAGCAGTTCTTC
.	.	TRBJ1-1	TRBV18	CASSLGSNTEAFF	TGTGCCAGCTCCCTCGGGTCGAACACTGAAGCTTTCTTT
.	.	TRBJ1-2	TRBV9	CASSVEAGSLPHGYTF	TGTGCCAGCAGCGTAGAGGCAGGGTCGCTTCCTCATGGCTACACCTTC
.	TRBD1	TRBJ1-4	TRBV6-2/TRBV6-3	CASSLYGQGGTPEKLFF	TGTGCCAGCAGCCTATACGGACAGGGAGGCACCCCAGAAAAACTGTTTTTT
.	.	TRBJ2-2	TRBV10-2	CASMAQGNTGELFF	TGCGCCAGCATGGCGCAGGGGAACACCGGGGAGCTGTTTTTT
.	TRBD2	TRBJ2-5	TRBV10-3	CAISESGVLAGSLQETQYF	TGTGCCATCAGTGAGTCGGGAGTACTAGCGGGGTCCCTTCAAGAGACCCAGTACTTC
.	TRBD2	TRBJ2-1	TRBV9	CASSALAGIYNEQFF	TGTGCCAGCAGCGCCTTAGCGGGGATCTACAATGAGCAGTTCTTC
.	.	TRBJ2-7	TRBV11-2	CASSLPYYEQYF	TGTGCCAGCAGCTTACCGTATTACGAGCAGTACTTC
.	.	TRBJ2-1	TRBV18	CASSPPGLARYYNEQFF	TGTGCCAGCTCACCGCCGGGGCTAGCGAGGTACTACAATGAGCAGTTCTTC
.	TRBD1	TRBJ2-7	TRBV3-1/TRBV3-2	CASSQRTGGRYEQYF	TGTGCCAGCAGCCAGCGGACAGGGGGCCGCTACGAGCAGTACTTC
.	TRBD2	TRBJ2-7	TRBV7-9	CASSFSGTYEQYF	TGTGCCAGCAGCTTTAGCGGGACCTACGAGCAGTACTTC
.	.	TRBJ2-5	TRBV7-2	CASSSRWRAETQYF	TGTGCCAGCAGCTCCCGTTGGAGGGCGGAGACCCAGTACTTC
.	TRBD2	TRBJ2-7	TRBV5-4	CASSAGLAEQYF	TGTGCCAGCAGCGCGGGACTAGCGGAGCAGTACTTC
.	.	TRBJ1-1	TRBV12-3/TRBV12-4	CASSLRIREEAFF	TGTGCCAGCAGTTTAAGAATTAGGGAGGAAGCTTTCTTT
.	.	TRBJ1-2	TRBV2	CASSVGARGYTF	TGTGCCAGCAGTGTGGGGGCGCGAGGCTACACCTTC
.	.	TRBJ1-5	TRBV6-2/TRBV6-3	CASSYSRRKGNQPQHF	TGTGCCAGCAGTTACTCGAGGAGAAAGGGCAATCAGCCCCAGCATTTT
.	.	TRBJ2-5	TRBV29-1	CSVGRSQETQYF	TGCAGCGTTGGACGGAGCCAAGAGACCCAGTACTTC
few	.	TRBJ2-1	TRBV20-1	CSIGGEQFF	TGCAGTATCGGGGGTGAGCAGTTCTTC